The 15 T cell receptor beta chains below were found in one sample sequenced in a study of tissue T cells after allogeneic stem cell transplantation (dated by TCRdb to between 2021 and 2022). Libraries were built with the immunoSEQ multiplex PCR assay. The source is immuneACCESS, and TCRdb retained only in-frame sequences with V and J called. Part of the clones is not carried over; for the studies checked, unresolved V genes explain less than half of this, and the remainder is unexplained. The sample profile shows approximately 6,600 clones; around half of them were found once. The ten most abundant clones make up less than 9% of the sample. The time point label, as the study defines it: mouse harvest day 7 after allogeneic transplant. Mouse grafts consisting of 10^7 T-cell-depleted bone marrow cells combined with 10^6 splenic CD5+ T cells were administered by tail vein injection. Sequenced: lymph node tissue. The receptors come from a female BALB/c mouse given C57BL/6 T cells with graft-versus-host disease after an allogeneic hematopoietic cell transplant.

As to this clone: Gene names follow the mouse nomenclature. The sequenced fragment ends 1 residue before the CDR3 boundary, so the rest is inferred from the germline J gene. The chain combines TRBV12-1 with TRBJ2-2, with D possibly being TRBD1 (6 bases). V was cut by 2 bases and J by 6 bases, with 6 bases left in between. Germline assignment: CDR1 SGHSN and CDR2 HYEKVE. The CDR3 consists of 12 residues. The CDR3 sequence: CASSQGAGQLYF. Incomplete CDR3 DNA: TGTGCCAGCTCTCAGGGGGCCGGGCAGCTCTAC.

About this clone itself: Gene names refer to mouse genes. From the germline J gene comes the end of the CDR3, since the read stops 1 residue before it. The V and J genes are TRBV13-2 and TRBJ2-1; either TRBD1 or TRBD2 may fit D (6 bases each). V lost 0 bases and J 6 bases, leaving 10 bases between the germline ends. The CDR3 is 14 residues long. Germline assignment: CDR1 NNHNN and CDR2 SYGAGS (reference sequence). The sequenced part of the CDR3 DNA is TGTGCCAGCGGTGATGCAGTGGGGGCTGCTGAGCAGTTC. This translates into CASGDAVGAAEQF. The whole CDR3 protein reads CASGDAVGAAEQFF.

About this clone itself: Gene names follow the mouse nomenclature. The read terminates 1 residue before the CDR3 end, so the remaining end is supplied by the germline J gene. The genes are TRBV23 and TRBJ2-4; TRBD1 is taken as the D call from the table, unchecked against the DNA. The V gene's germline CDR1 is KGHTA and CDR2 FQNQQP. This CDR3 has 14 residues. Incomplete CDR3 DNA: TGCTCCAGCAGTCAAGACAGGGGGCGAAGCACCTTGTAC. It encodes CSSSQDRGRSTLY. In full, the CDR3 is CSSSQDRGRSTLYF.

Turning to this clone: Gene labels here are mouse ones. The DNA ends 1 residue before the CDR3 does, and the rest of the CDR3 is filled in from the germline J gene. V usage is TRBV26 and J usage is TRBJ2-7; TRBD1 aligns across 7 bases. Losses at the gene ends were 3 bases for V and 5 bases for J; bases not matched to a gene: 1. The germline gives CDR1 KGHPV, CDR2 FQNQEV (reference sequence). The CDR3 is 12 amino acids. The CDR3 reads CASSLTGDEQYF. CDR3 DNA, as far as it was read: TGTGCCAGCAGTCTAACAGGGGATGAACAGTAC.

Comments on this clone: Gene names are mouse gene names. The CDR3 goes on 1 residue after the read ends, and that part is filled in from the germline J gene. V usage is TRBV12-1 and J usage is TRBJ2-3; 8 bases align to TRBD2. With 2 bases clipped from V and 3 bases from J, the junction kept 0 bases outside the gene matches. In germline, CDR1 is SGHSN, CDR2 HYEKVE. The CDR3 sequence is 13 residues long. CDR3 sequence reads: CASSRGGAETLYF. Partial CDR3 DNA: TGTGCCAGCTCTCGGGGGGGCGCAGAAACGCTGTAT.

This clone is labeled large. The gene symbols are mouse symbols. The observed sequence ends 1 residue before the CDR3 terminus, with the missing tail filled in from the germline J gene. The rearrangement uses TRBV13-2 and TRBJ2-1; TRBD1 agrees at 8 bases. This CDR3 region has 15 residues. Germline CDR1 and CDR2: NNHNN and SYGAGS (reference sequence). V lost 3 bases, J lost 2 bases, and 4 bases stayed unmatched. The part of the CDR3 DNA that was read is TGTGCCAGCGGTGGGACAGGGAGGGACTATGCTGAGCAGTTC. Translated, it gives CASGGTGRDYAEQF. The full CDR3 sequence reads CASGGTGRDYAEQFF.

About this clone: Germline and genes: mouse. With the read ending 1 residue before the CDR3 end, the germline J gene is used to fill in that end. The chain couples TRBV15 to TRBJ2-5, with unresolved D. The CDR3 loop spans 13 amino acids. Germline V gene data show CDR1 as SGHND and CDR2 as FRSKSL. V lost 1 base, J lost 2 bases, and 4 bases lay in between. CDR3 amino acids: CASSLDIQDTQYF. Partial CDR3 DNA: TGTGCCAGCAGTTTAGACATCCAAGACACCCAGTAC.

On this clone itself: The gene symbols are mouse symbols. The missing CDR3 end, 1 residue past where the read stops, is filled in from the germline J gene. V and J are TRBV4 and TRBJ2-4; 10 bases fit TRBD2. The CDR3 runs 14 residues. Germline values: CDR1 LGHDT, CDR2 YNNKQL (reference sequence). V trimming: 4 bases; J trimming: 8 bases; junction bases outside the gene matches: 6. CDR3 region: CASSSWGGAGTLYF. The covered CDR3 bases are TGTGCCAGCAGCTCCTGGGGGGGCGCGGGCACCTTGTAC.

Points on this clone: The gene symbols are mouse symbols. The CDR3 DNA, read in part, is TGTGCCAGCGTCACCGGGACAGGGAGAGACACCCAGTAC. As protein: CASVTGTGRDTQY. The whole CDR3 region reads CASVTGTGRDTQYF. This chain joins TRBV13-2 and TRBJ2-5; 9 positions agree with TRBD1. The read comes to an end 1 residue before the CDR3 does, leaving the germline J gene to fill in the end. Germline assignment: CDR1 NNHNN and CDR2 SYGAGS (reference sequence). The CDR3 runs 14 residues. Trimming removed 6 bases from V and 5 bases from J; junction bases left unmatched: 7.

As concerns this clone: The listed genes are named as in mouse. The CDR3 is CASSLRDGTEVFF. CDR3 bases read: TGTGCCAGCAGTCTCAGGGATGGCACAGAAGTCTTC. The chain links TRBV15 to TRBJ1-1; D may be TRBD1 (5 bases). The read is 1 residue too short to cover the CDR3 end, so that end is filled in from the germline J gene. In germline, CDR1 is SGHND, CDR2 FRSKSL. This CDR3 has 13 amino acids. V was cut by 5 bases and J by 4 bases, with 11 bases left in between.

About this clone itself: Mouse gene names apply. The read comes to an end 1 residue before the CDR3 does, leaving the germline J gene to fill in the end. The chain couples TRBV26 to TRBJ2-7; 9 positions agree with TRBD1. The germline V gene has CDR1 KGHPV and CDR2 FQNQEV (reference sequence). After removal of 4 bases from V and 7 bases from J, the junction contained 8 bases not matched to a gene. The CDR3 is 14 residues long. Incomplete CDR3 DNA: TGTGCCAGCAGTCCCGCGGGACAGGGCGGGGAACAGTAC. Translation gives CASSPAGQGGEQY. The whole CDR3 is CASSPAGQGGEQYF.

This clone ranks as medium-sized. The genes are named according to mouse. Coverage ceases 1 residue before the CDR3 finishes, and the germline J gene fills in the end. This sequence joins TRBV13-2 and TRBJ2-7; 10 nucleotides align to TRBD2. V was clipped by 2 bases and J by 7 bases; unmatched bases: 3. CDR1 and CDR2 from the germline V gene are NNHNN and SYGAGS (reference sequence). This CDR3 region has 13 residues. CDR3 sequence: CASGDWGGKEQYF. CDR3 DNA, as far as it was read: TGTGCCAGCGGTGACTGGGGGGGCAAGGAACAGTAC.

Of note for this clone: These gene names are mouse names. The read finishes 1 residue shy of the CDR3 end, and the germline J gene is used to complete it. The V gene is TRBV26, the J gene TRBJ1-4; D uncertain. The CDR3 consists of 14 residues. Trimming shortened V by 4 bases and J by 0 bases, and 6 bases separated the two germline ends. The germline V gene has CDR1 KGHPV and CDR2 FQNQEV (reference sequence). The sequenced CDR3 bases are TGTGCCAGCAGTCCGACATTTTCCAACGAAAGATTATTT. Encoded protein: CASSPTFSNERLF. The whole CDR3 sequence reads CASSPTFSNERLFF.

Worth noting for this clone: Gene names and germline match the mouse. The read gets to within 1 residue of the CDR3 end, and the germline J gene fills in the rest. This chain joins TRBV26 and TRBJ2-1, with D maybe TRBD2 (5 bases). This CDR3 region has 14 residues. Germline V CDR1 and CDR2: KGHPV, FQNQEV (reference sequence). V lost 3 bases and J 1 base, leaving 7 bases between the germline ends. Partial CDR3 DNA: TGTGCCAGCAGTCTCTGGGTGAACTATGCTGAGCAGTTC. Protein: CASSLWVNYAEQF. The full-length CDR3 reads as CASSLWVNYAEQFF.

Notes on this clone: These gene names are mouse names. CDR3 bases read: TGTGCCAGCTCTCTCGCATATAACTATGCTGAGCAGTTC. The encoded protein is CASSLAYNYAEQF. The CDR3 in its entirety is CASSLAYNYAEQFF. This chain links TRBV12-2 with TRBJ2-1; no firm D call. The CDR3 is cut off 1 residue early in the read; its end comes from the germline J gene. V was cut by 0 bases and J by 0 bases, with 5 bases left in between. CDR1 is SGHLS and CDR2 is HYDKME in the germline V gene. The CDR3 totals 14 residues.